This TCR beta chain stems from a study of CD8+ T cells in alopecia areata. Across the whole study: It was oral tofacitinib, at 5 to 10 mg twice daily, that treated patients received.

Germline CDR1 reads SGHNT; CDR2 reads YYREEE (reference sequence). V dropped 5 bases and J dropped 0; count of bases not matched to a gene: 3. The CDR3 extends over 14 amino acids. The sequencing template was cDNA reverse transcribed from extracted RNA. TCRdb's copy holds only in-frame clones and misses some; the assay was immunoSEQ multiplex PCR. The sample lists over 80,000 clones, 44% occurring once. Noted treatment: oral pan-JAK inhibitor, 5-10 mg twice daily. The chain is built from TRBV5-4 and TRBJ1-2; 8 bases map to TRBD1. This TCR came from a human donor with alopecia areata. Here the sequenced sample was CD8+ T cells sorted from blood, taken at week 24, from a patient treated with tofacitinib. CDR3 in amino acids: CASSLDRANYGYTF. The CDR3 region has the DNA TGTGCCAGCAGTCTGGACAGGGCTAACTATGGCTACACCTTC.